The source of this T cell receptor beta chain is a study of blood T cells in healthy people across ages. A second PCR of roughly 6 to 12 cycles used a sample-barcoded 5' primer and a J-beta primer mix. Via MiXCR, TCRdb re-called the 5' RACE reads, giving one row per CDR3 protein. This table holds some 1.4 million distinct CDR3 sequences, roughly 40% found once. Trimming cost V 3 bases and J 5 bases; bases outside gene matches: 11. Germline-derived CDR1 and CDR2 are MDHEN and SYDVKM. The CDR3 consists of 17 residues. The chain carries TRBV28 and TRBJ2-2; 8 bases align to TRBD2. The TCR was taken from a woman between 18 and 29 years old in good health. Input material: blood. CDR3 residues: CASSFPKGSGRTGELFF. The DNA for the CDR3 is TGTGCCAGCAGTTTCCCCAAAGGGAGCGGGAGAACCGGGGAGCTGTTTTTT.